This T cell receptor (beta chain) was retrieved from a study of blood T cell repertoires in COVID-19. Generated by immunoSEQ multiplex PCR, the TCRdb table keeps only in-frame clones and is missing some. The sample contains 90,000 to 120,000 clones, approximately 86% of which appear only once. The CDR3 contains 13 residues. Germline assignment: CDR1 KGHSH and CDR2 LQKENI. The ends were cut back, 4 bases at V and 7 bases at J, with 13 bases in the middle. The receptor was isolated from a woman aged 50 to 60 who had recovered from COVID-19. Input material: PBMCs or T cells enriched from blood (not recorded which). This chain links TRBV18 with TRBJ2-5, with D possibly TRBD2 on 5 matching bases. In nucleotides, the CDR3 is TGTGCCAGCTCACTGGGAGCCACGGGGACCCAGTACTTC. This translates into CASSLGATGTQYF.